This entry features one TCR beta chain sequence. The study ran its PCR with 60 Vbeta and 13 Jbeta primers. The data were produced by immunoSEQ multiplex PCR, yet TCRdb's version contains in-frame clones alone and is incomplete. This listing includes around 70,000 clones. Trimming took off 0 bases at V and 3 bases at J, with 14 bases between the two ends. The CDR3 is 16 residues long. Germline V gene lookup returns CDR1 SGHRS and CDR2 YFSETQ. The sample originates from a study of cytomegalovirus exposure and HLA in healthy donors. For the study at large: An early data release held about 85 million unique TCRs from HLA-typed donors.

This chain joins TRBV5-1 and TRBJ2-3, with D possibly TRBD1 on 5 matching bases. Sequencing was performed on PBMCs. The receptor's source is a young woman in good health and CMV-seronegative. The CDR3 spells CASSLADLGPTDTQYF. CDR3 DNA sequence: TGCGCCAGCAGCTTGGCTGACTTGGGGCCGACAGATACGCAGTATTTT.